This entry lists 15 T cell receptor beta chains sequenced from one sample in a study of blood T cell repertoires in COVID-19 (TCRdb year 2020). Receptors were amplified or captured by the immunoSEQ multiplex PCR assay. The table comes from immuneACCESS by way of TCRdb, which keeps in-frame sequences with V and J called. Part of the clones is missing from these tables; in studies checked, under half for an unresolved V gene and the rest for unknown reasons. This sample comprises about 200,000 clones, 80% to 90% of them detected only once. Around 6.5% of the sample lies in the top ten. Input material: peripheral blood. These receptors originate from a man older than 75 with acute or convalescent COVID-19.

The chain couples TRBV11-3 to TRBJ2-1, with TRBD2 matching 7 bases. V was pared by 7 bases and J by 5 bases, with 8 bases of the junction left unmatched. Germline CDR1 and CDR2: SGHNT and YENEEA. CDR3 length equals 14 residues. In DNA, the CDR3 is TGTGCCAGCACCCTGGGGCGGGGGAACAATGAGCAGTTCTTC. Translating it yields CASTLGRGNNEQFF.

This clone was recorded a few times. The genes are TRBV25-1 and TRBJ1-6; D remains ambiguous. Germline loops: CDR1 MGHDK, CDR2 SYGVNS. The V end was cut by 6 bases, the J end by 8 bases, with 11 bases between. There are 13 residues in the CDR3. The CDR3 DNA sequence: TGTGCCAGCAGGCCGAGGGTTGATTCACCCCTCCACTTT. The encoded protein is CASRPRVDSPLHF.

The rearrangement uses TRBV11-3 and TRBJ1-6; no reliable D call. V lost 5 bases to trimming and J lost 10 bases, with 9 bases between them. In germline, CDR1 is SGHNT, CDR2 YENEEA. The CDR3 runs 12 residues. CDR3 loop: CASSRGLSPLHF. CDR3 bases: TGTGCCAGCAGCCGCGGGTTGTCACCCCTCCACTTT.

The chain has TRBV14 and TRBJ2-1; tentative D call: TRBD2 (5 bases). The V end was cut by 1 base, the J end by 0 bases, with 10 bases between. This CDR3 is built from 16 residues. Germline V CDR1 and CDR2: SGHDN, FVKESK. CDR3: CASSQVLRASYNEQFF. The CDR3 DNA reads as TGTGCCAGCAGCCAAGTTCTGAGGGCCTCCTACAATGAGCAGTTCTTC.

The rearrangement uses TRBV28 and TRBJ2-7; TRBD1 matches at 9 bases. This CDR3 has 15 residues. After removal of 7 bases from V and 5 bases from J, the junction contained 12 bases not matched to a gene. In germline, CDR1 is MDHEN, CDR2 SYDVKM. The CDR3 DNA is TGTGCCAGCACGAGGGGTGGTACAGGGGGCCACGAGCAGTACTTC. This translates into CASTRGGTGGHEQYF. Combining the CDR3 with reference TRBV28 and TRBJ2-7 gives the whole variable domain DVKVTQSSRYLVKRTGEKVFLECVQDMDHENMFWYRQDPGLGLRLIYFSYDVKMKEKGDIPEGYSVSREKKERFSLILESASTNQTSMYLCASTRGGTGGHEQYFGPGTRLTVT.

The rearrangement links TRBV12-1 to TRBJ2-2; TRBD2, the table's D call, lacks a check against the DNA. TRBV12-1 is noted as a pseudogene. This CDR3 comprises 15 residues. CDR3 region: CASSPSGLNTGELFF. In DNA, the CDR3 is TGTGCCAGCAGCCCTAGCGGATTGAACACCGGGGAGCTGTTTTTT.

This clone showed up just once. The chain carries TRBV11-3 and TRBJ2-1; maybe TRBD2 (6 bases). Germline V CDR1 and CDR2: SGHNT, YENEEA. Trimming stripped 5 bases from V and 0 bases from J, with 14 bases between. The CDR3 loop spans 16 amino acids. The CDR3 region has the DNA TGTGCCAGCAGCCTCCTTAGCGGTATCTCCTACAATGAGCAGTTCTTC. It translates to CASSLLSGISYNEQFF.

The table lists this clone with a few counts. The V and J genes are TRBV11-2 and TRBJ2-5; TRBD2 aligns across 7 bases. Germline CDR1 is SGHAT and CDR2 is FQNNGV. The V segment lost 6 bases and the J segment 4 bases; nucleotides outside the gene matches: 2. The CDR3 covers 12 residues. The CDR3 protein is CASSWGGETQYF. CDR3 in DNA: TGTGCCAGCAGTTGGGGGGGAGAGACCCAGTACTTC. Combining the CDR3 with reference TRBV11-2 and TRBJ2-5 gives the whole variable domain EAGVAQSPRYKIIEKRQSVAFWCNPISGHATLYWYQQILGQGPKLLIQFQNNGVVDDSQLPKDRFSAERLKGVDSTLKIQPAKLEDSAVYLCASSWGGETQYFGPGTRLLVL.

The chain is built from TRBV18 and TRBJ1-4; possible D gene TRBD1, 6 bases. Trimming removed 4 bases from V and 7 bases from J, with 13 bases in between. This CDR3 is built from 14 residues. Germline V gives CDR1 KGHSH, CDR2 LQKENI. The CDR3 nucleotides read TGTGCCAGCTCACAACAGGGTGGAAGTGAAAAACTGTTTTTT. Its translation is CASSQQGGSEKLFF.

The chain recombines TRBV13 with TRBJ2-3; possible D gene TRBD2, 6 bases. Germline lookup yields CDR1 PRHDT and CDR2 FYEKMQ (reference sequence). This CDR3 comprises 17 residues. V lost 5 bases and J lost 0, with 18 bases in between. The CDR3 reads CASSQNPQRASTDTQYF. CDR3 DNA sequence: TGTGCCAGCAGCCAAAACCCTCAGCGGGCCAGCACAGATACGCAGTATTTT.

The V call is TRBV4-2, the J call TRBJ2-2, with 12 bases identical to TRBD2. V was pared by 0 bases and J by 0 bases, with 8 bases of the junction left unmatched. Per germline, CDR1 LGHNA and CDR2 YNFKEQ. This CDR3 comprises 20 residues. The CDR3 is CASSQDTLAGGFANTGELFF. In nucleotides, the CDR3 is TGTGCCAGCAGCCAAGATACCCTAGCGGGAGGGTTCGCGAACACCGGGGAGCTGTTTTTT.

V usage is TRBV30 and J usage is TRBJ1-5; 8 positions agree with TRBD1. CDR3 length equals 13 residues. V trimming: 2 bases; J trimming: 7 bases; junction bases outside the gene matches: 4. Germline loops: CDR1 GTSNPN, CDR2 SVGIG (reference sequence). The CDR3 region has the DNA TGTGCCTGGAGTAGGCAGGGGGCACAGCCCCAGCATTTT. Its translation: CAWSRQGAQPQHF.

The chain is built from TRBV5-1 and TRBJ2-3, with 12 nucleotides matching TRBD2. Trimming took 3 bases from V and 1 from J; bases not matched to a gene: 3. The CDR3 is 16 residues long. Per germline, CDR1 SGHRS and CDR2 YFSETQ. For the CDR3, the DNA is TGCGCCAGCAGCTACAGACTAGCGGGGGGCACAGATACGCAGTATTTT. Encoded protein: CASSYRLAGGTDTQYF.

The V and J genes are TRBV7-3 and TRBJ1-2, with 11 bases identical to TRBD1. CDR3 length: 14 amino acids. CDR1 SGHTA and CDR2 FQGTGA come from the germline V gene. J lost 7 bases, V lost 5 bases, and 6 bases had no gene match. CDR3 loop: CASSRTGTGGGYTF. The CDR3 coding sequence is TGTGCCAGCAGCCGAACGGGGACAGGGGGTGGCTACACCTTC.

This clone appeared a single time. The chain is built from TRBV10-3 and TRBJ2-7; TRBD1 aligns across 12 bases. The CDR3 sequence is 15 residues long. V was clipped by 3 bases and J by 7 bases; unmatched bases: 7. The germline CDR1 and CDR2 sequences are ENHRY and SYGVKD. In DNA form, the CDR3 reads TGTGCCATCAGTGAAACCGGGACAGGGGGCGAAGAGCAGTACTTC. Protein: CAISETGTGGEEQYF.